Described below is a single T cell receptor (beta chain) sequence and its context. Its cognate antigen is unknown. The source of the sample is a study of post-analysis software for immune sequencing data. Turning to the study itself: Some patients lacked subtype; others had relapsing-remitting, secondary progressive or progressive-relapsing disease. Study-level points and caveats: Normalized Chao1 diversity was significantly reduced in patients versus controls. Under the F measure, samples that were prepared in one batch clustered strongly together. There were five or six TRBV segments more frequent in patients than controls, and TRBV5-6, TRBV5-1 and TRBV20-1 were among them.

The V gene end was trimmed by 3 bases and the J gene end by 0 bases; junction bases not matched to a gene: 11. Germline CDR1 reads LNHDA; CDR2 reads SQIVND (reference sequence). The CDR3 extends over 19 amino acids. Presence of unique molecular identifiers characterized the TCR beta cDNA libraries. TCRdb analysed the PCR reads with MiXCR anew, one entry per CDR3 protein. The profile shows fewer than 850,000 distinct CDR3 sequences, 25% to 30% of them singletons. The genes are TRBV19 and TRBJ2-4, with 10 bases identical to TRBD1. This receptor was obtained from a girl between 5 and 17 years old with multiple sclerosis. Material for sequencing was blood. CDR3 bases: TGTGCCAGTAGTATGGACAGGGGGGGATACGAAGTAGCCAAAAACATTCAGTACTTC. As protein: CASSMDRGGYEVAKNIQYF.